This T cell receptor (beta chain) was profiled in a study of TIL therapy for anti-PD-1-resistant metastatic lung cancer (dated by TCRdb to 2020 to 2022). Context from the whole study: A median age of around 54 years (range about 35-85) and a median tumor PD-L1 proportion score of 6% were recorded among enrolled patients. Most of the cohort had lung adenocarcinoma, a few tumors were EGFR-mutant and two were ALK-rearranged, and half of the patients were current or former smokers. Clonotypes were tracked across tumor, expanded TIL product and serial blood samples by T cell receptor beta sequencing of tumor and peripheral blood. Across the cohort, whole-exome sequencing showed a median non-synonymous tumor mutation burden of 1.5 mutations per megabase. Here is what the overall study found, with its caveats: The cohort was highly selected, including more treatment-naive, never-smoker and oncogene-addicted patients than is typical, which limits generalizability. Compared with baseline intratumoral T cells, expanded TIL cultures were more clonal and less diverse (median clonality 6% vs 31%, p < 0.0001). The study protocol defined all tumor marker inferences as exploratory. High clonal turnover was observed in TIL culture, with many enriched product clones not detected in the baseline tumor, which suggested clonal contraction rather than faithful expansion.

Using bias-controlled multiplex PCR with the immunoSEQ v3 hsTCRB kit, the TCR beta CDR3 regions were amplified from genomic DNA. An Illumina NextSeq 500 was used to sequence the TCR libraries, reaching around 2 million read pairs at survey level or roughly 5-6.5 million at deep level. In the authors' own workflow: The immunoSEQ Analyzer software assigned V, D and J genes, filtered out non-productive sequences, and reported clonality. Repertoires were compared using productive Simpson clonality and Morisita overlap index of productive TRB rearrangements between infused TIL and blood. Sourced from immuneACCESS, this table was stored by TCRdb with only in-frame sequences that have V and J called. A share of the clones is absent; for the studies checked, an unresolved V gene accounts for under half, and the remainder has no known explanation. V and J calls and clone size are copied from that table; D and trimming were computed from the DNA. The table for this sample lists approximately 92,000 clones; just over 65% of them were counted only once. The biggest ten clones account for around 9.9% of the sample.

Regarding this clone: Its target antigen remains unknown. Base qualities are missing; no much larger clone stands one base away.

Spanning cysteine to phenylalanine, the CDR3 consists of 15 amino acids. Just the 45-base CDR3 DNA is kept, in frame starting at base 1. The junction carries 9 bases between V and J, which are trimmed by 4 bases and 0 bases respectively. CDR1 and CDR2, looked up from the germline V gene (reference sequence), are MNHEY and SMNVEV. Reading the label with the study, this specimen's time point is: pre-treatment sample, taken before nivolumab and TIL therapy. Baseline tumor samples were excised metastases, mostly pleural nodules or supraclavicular lymph nodes, from the same resection used to grow TIL. Tumors were harvested prior to any PD-1/PD-L1 blockade, after which nivolumab was administered to patients, and lymphodepletion, expanded TIL infusion and IL-2 were given to patients who progressed. Adults with stage 4 NSCLC were enrolled in a dual-center phase I trial from 2017 to early 2020. The samples were obtained from a phase I trial that was single-arm and open-label and tested tumor-infiltrating lymphocyte therapy combined with nivolumab in advanced non-small cell lung cancer. Portions of each resected tumor were snap-frozen in liquid nitrogen and stored at -80 °C. Using laser-capture macrodissection, tumor regions of interest were selected on H&E sections, then pulverized into approximately 15 mg aliquots and extracted using Qiagen Allprep kits.

The sequenced sample was tumor tissue, obtained at baseline. Rearrangement joined TRBV27 to TRBJ1-4; TRBD1 is a weak D gene call, 5 bases matching. This receptor was obtained from a person between 25 and 79 years old with non-small cell lung cancer. The nucleotide sequence is given as TGTGCCAGCAGTTCGACAGCTGCAACTAATGAAAAACTGTTTTTT. It encodes CASSSTAATNEKLFF.